The present T cell receptor beta chain was sequenced within a study of blood T cell repertoires in COVID-19. Study context: COVID-19 samples collected from the United States, Italy and Spain covered acute and convalescent phases.

The CDR3 length is 13 residues. Germline-derived CDR1 and CDR2 are SEHNR and FQNEAQ (reference sequence). Trimming left V 5 bases short and J 5 bases short, with 12 bases between. Authors' processing steps: Estimation of nucleated cell counts relied on the amplification of reference gene primers. Measured with immunoSEQ multiplex PCR; TCRdb has only the in-frame clones, and not every one. The V and J calls and the clone size are those of that table, but D and trimming were determined from the DNA. The profile shows 35,000 to 45,000 clones, roughly 85% of them singletons. The source of this sequence is a human donor in a cohort sampled during active COVID-19. Source material: peripheral blood. The V and J genes are TRBV7-9 and TRBJ2-5; D ambiguous. Here the CDR3 DNA reads TGTGCCAGCAGCCTGTCTAGTTTTGAGACCCAGTACTTC. Translated: CASSLSSFETQYF.